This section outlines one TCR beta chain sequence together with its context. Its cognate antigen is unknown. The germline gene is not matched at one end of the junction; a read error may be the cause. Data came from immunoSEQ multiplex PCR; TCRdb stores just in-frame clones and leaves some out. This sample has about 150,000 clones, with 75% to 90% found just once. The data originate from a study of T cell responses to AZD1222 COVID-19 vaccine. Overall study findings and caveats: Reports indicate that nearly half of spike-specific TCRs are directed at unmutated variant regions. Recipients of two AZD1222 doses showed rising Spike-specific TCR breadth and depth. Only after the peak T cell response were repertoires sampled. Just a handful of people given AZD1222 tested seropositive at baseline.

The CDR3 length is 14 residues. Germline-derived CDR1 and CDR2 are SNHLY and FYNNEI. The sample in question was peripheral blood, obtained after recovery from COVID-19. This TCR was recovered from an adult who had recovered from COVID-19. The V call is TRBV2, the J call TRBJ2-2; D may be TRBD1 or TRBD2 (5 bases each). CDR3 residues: CASRAGTPSGELFF. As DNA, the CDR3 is TGTGCCAGCAGGGCCGGGACCCCCTCCGGCGAGCTGTTTTTT. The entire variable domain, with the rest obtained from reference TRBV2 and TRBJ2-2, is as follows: EPEVTQTPSHQVTQMGQEVILRCVPISNHLYFYWYRQILGQKVEFLVSFYNNEISEKSEIFDDQFSVERPDGSNFTLKIRSTKLEDSAMYFCASRAGTPSGELFFGEGSRLTVL.